One TCR beta chain is described in this entry. Its antigen is currently not known. Within one base of it there is no much larger clone, and no base qualities were kept. This sample was included in a study of T cells after yellow fever vaccination (dated by TCRdb to between 2019 and 2020). With regard to the full study: Libraries from fractions with low cell numbers were prepared with the SMART-Seq v4 Ultra Low Input RNA kit. Two healthy male donors made up the cohort, one aged 18 to 29 years and the other aged 30 to 40 years. Blood samples were taken at several timepoints before and after primary and secondary immunization, and bulk PBMC replicates and cell subsets were isolated. To track T-cell clones before and after primary and booster YFV17D yellow fever vaccination, bulk TCR alpha and beta repertoires were sequenced longitudinally.

CDR1 SQVTM and CDR2 ANQGSEA are derived from the germline V gene. From cysteine to phenylalanine, the CDR3 is 13 amino acids long. Left in the record is the CDR3 DNA by itself, 39 bases read in frame from the first base. V gives up 7 bases and J gives up 6 bases, and the segment between their germline ends measures 19 bases. TCR cDNA was synthesized by 5'RACE template switching, through which a universal primer site and unique molecular identifiers were introduced. cDNA synthesis was primed from both the TCR alpha and TCR beta constant segments. Two PCR steps were used to amplify libraries, with sample barcodes and sequencing adapters being added in the second step. Sequencing of libraries was performed on Illumina HiSeq 2500 (2x100 bp) or NovaSeq (2x150 bp). Per the authors' processing: MIGEC handled demultiplexing of reads and collapsing into UMI consensus sequences, while MiXCR performed V(D)J alignment. Vaccine-responding clonotypes were defined with edgeR using replicate PBMC samples, requiring FDR below 0.01 and a log2 fold change above 5 up to day 15. Each bulk clonotype received a CD4 or CD8 identity based on whether the sequenced CD4 or CD8 repertoire contained that clonotype at higher abundance. Starting from the raw public reads, TCRdb applied fastp trimming at Q25, assembled clones with MiXCR and retained in-frame beta chains. Identical CDR3 proteins give one entry, which carries the most common genes and DNA. TCRdb's processing, not the authors', yielded these V and J calls. Here the sample has roughly 500,000 distinct CDR3 sequences; approximately 21% occur a single time. The ten top clones hold 14% of the sample.

The treatment or condition label of this sample denotes: live attenuated yellow fever vaccine strain. At every blood-draw timepoint, two biological replicates of bulk PBMCs were collected. A standard Ficoll-Paque protocol was used to isolate PBMCs from peripheral blood. RNA was extracted with TriZol from bulk PBMCs, CD4 and CD8 fractions, and dextramer-positive and dextramer-negative fractions. Broad study findings and their caveats: Most clones expanded after primary vaccination (almost 97% of CD4 and around nine tenths of CD8) were re-detected after the booster, suggesting that broad memory maintenance occurred. The secondary T-cell response was found to be weaker but faster than the primary response, with a peak reached on day 5 rather than on day 15. A small fraction of clonotypes showed up in both the CD4 and CD8 compartments, probably as a result of convergent recombination. The study included only a couple of donors, which limits how far the findings can be generalized. Computational filtering was needed because FACS-sorted repertoires could contain abundant contaminating clonotypes from the bulk population.

Sequencing used PBMCs, obtained 15 days after the yellow fever booster vaccination. The chain joins TRBV29-1 to TRBJ2-7; the D gene is unclear. The TCR originated in a man aged 25-45 years who received the YFV17D yellow fever vaccine. The bases are TGCAGCGCAGCATTGGGAATGTTCTCCGAGCAGTACTTC. This is translated as CSAALGMFSEQYF.